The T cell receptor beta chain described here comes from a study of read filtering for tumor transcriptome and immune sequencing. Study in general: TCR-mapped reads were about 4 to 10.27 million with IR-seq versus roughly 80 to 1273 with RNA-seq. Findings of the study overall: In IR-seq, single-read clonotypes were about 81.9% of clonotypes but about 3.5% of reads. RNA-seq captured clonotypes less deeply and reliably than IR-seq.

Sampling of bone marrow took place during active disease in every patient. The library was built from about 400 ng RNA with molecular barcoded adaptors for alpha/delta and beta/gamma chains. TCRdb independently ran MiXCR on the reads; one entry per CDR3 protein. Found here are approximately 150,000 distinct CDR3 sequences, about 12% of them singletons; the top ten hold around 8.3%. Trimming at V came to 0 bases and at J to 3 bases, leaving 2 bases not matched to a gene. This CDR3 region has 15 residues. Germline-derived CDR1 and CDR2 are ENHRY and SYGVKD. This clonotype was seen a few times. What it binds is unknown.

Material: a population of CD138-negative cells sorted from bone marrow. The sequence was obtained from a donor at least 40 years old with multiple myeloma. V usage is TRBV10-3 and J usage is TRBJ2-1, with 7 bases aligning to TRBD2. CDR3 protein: CAISESSGLYNEQFF. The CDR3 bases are TGTGCCATCAGTGAGTCTAGCGGGCTCTACAATGAGCAGTTCTTC.